This T cell receptor (beta chain) stems from a study of low-dose radiotherapy and immunotherapy resistance in tumors. Across the whole study: A dose of 1 Gy per fraction every two weeks went to Cohort 2, totaling 13 Gy over 26 weeks. The drug cyclophosphamide was given into a vein at 200 mg/m2 every two weeks, one day before radiation and immunotherapy.

Time point of the sample: before trial treatment. Eligibility required advanced solid tumors lacking tumor-infiltrating lymphocytes. This clonotype was seen many times. Primers targeting TRAV and TRBV primed first-strand cDNA, covering alpha and beta chains. Amplification of TCRs used a constant-region primer and V-primer adapter for roughly 18 PCR cycles. TCRdb passed the reads through MiXCR, listing each CDR3 protein once. The data show around 80,000 distinct CDR3 sequences, under 20% seen once. The CDR3 runs 12 residues. CDR1 is MGHRA, CDR2 YSYEKL, per germline. Trimming took 4 bases from V and 7 from J, leaving 7 bases between them.

Sequenced material: PBMCs, taken before treatment. V and J are TRBV4-1 and TRBJ1-4; D call uncertain. The source of this sequence is a male donor with prostate cancer. The CDR3 DNA reads TGCGCCAGCAGCCTTAGCGGTGAAAAACTGTTTTTT. It translates to CASSLSGEKLFF.